These 29 T cell receptor beta chains came from one sample sequenced in a study of PD-1 blockade in classical Hodgkin lymphoma. Using immunoSEQ multiplex PCR, the repertoire was profiled, and TCRdb retains in-frame clones only, with some absent. The sample shows about 90,000 clones, 89% of them seen only once. All patients experienced relapse after autologous stem cell transplantation, and brentuximab vedotin exposure was variable. Source: peripheral blood mononuclear cells (PBMCs), taken before the second cycle of nivolumab. These receptors all stem from a human donor with classical Hodgkin lymphoma.

The V call is TRBV7-3, the J call TRBJ2-3; D perhaps matches TRBD1 (6 bases). Germline CDR1 and CDR2: SGHTA and FQGTGA. V was shortened by 5 bases and J by 4 bases, with 16 bases between the two germline ends. This CDR3 contains 15 residues. In DNA form, the CDR3 reads TGTGCCAGCAGCCGGATGGGGGCTGGGTCAGATACGCAGTATTTT. This codes for CASSRMGAGSDTQYF.

The V and J genes are TRBV5-4 and TRBJ2-1; weak D call: TRBD1 (5 bases). This CDR3 is 16 amino acids long. With 1 base removed from V and 3 bases from J, the gap between germline ends came to 14 bases. Germline loops: CDR1 SGHNT, CDR2 YYREEE (reference sequence). Here the CDR3 reads CASSLSGQGFYNEQFF. CDR3 sequence (DNA): TGTGCCAGCAGCTTGAGTGGTCAGGGCTTCTACAATGAGCAGTTCTTC.

V usage is TRBV6-5 and J usage is TRBJ1-2; D not certain. CDR1 is MNHEY and CDR2 is SVGAGI in the germline V gene. V was clipped by 6 bases and J by 2 bases, with 13 bases between them. The CDR3 covers 14 residues. CDR3 loop: CASSPSLNNYGYTF. The CDR3 DNA is TGTGCCAGCAGCCCCAGCCTAAACAACTATGGCTACACCTTC.

This clone was detected a few times. V and J are TRBV2 and TRBJ1-1, with D possibly being TRBD1 (5 bases). Between the trimmed V and J ends, which lost 6 bases and 7 bases, there was a span of 18 bases. Germline CDR1 reads SNHLY; CDR2 reads FYNNEI. The CDR3 length is 14 residues. CDR3 DNA: TGTGCCAGCAGCGAGAGGGTGGCGGGGGGTGAAGCTTTCTTT. The encoded protein is CASSERVAGGEAFF.

The rearrangement uses TRBV19 and TRBJ1-2; possible D gene TRBD1, 5 bases. V lost 0 bases and J 4 bases, leaving 12 bases between the germline ends. The CDR3 is 15 residues long. In germline, CDR1 is LNHDA, CDR2 SQIVND (reference sequence). CDR3 in DNA: TGTGCCAGTAGTATAGATACAGGTGGGATCTATGGCTACACCTTC. Translation gives CASSIDTGGIYGYTF.

This CDR3 is CSGRTRGGHEQYF. In DNA, the CDR3 is TGCAGCGGCCGGACTAGAGGGGGCCACGAGCAGTACTTC. The chain recombines TRBV29-1 with TRBJ2-7; D is possibly TRBD1 or TRBD2 (7 bases each). The CDR3 is 13 amino acids. Germline V lookup: CDR1 SQVTM, CDR2 ANQGSEA. With 7 bases removed from V and 5 bases from J, the gap between germline ends came to 18 bases.

V gene TRBV29-1 combines with J gene TRBJ2-7; the match to TRBD1 covers 9 bases. V gave up 7 bases and J gave up 5 bases; unmatched junction bases: 12. CDR3 length: 14 residues. Per germline, CDR1 SQVTM and CDR2 ANQGSEA. In nucleotides, the CDR3 is TGCAGCGCTGCAACCGGGACAGGGAGGCACGAGCAGTACTTC. Its translation: CSAATGTGRHEQYF.

This sequence joins TRBV29-1 and TRBJ2-2; TRBD1 aligns across 11 bases. Germline V lookup: CDR1 SQVTM, CDR2 ANQGSEA. CDR3 size: 14 residues. V lost 3 bases, J lost 3 bases, and 0 bases stayed unmatched. Written as DNA, the CDR3 is TGCAGCGTTGAGGACAGGGGGCACACCGGGGAGCTGTTTTTT. Its translation: CSVEDRGHTGELFF.

The rearrangement joins TRBV10-3 to TRBJ2-1; D call uncertain. This CDR3 is built from 14 residues. V lost 5 bases and J 0 bases, leaving 8 bases between the germline ends. CDR1 is ENHRY and CDR2 is SYGVKD in the germline V gene. The CDR3 DNA reads as TGTGCCATCAGTCCGTCGAGCTCCTACAATGAGCAGTTCTTC. This sequence encodes CAISPSSSYNEQFF.

The chain recombines TRBV15 with TRBJ1-2; no clear D. This CDR3 spans 13 amino acids. V was trimmed by 8 bases and J by 4 bases, leaving 14 bases between them. Germline V gene data show CDR1 as LNHNV and CDR2 as YYDKDF (reference sequence). CDR3 sequence reads: CATAMEARYGYTF. CDR3 nucleotide sequence: TGTGCCACCGCTATGGAGGCTCGCTATGGCTACACCTTC.

This chain connects TRBV5-6 to TRBJ1-3; tentative D call: TRBD1 (5 bases). The V gene lost 0 bases and the J gene lost 1 base, with 8 bases spanning the gap. CDR3 length: 15 amino acids. The germline V gene has CDR1 SGHDT and CDR2 YYEEEE. The CDR3 protein is CASSLGGGSGNTIYF. As DNA, the CDR3 is TGTGCCAGCAGCTTGGGCGGGGGGTCTGGAAACACCATATATTTT.

The J gene is TRBJ2-1, the V gene TRBV2; TRBD2 matches at 9 bases. V lost 6 bases to trimming and J lost 2 bases; unmatched junction nucleotides: 8. There are 16 residues in the CDR3. CDR1 is SNHLY and CDR2 is FYNNEI in the germline V gene. CDR3 sequence: CASRRLASGAYNEQFF. In nucleotides, the CDR3 is TGTGCCAGCAGGCGGCTCGCTAGCGGGGCCTACAATGAGCAGTTCTTC. Full variable domain (missing parts from reference TRBV2 and TRBJ2-1): EPEVTQTPSHQVTQMGQEVILRCVPISNHLYFYWYRQILGQKVEFLVSFYNNEISEKSEIFDDQFSVERPDGSNFTLKIRSTKLEDSAMYFCASRRLASGAYNEQFFGPGTRLTVL.

The chain is built from TRBV5-5 and TRBJ1-4; D is perhaps TRBD1 (5 bases). Germline V CDR1 and CDR2: SGHKS, YYEKEE (reference sequence). Trimming removed 0 bases from V and 6 bases from J, with 12 bases in between. This CDR3 is built from 15 residues. CDR3 sequence (DNA): TGTGCCAGCAGCTTGGATGACAGCCATTATGAAAAACTGTTTTTT. Its translation is CASSLDDSHYEKLFF. Complete variable domain (other parts from reference TRBV5-5 and TRBJ1-4): DAGVTQSPTHLIKTRGQQVTLRCSPISGHKSVSWYQQVLGQGPQFIFQYYEKEERGRGNFPDRFSARQFPNYSSELNVNALLLGDSALYLCASSLDDSHYEKLFFGSGTQLSVL.

The chain links TRBV27 to TRBJ1-6; D is possibly TRBD1 (5 bases). V shed 3 bases and J shed 7 bases, with 13 bases lying between them. There are 15 residues in the CDR3. Germline V CDR1 and CDR2: MNHEY, SMNVEV (reference sequence). The CDR3 DNA reads as TGTGCCAGCAGTTTCGGGACGCTGGCCAATTCACCCCTCCACTTT. This codes for CASSFGTLANSPLHF.

CDR3 in DNA: TGTGCCAGCAGTCGGGACAGGGAGGGTACGAGAAACCCGAACACCGGGGAGCTGTTTTTT. Translated, it gives CASSRDREGTRNPNTGELFF. This sequence joins TRBV27 and TRBJ2-2; 9 bases match TRBD1. The V gene's germline CDR1 is MNHEY and CDR2 SMNVEV (reference sequence). The J segment lost 0 bases and the V segment lost 5 bases, leaving 16 bases of the junction unmatched. This CDR3 is 20 amino acids long.

V and J are TRBV7-9 and TRBJ2-1; D may be TRBD2 (7 bases). Trimming took 1 base from V and 0 from J, leaving 16 bases between them. Germline lookup yields CDR1 SEHNR and CDR2 FQNEAQ (reference sequence). The CDR3 sequence is 18 residues long. CDR3 coding DNA: TGTGCCAGCAGCTTAGAAGGAGGGGGGGAGTACTCCTACAATGAGCAGTTCTTC. Its translation is CASSLEGGGEYSYNEQFF.

This chain joins TRBV7-9 and TRBJ2-1; tentatively, D is TRBD2 (6 bases). V shed 3 bases and J shed 4 bases, with 19 bases lying between them. CDR3 length: 17 residues. The germline V gene encodes CDR1 SEHNR and CDR2 FQNEAQ (reference sequence). CDR3: CASSFILDTAGYNEQFF. CDR3 nucleotide sequence: TGTGCCAGCAGCTTTATCTTGGATACGGCGGGATACAATGAGCAGTTCTTC.

V gene TRBV11-2 combines with J gene TRBJ2-7, with D maybe TRBD2 (6 bases). CDR3 length equals 14 residues. The ends were cut back, 3 bases at V and 7 bases at J, with 16 bases in the middle. Per the germline V gene, CDR1 is SGHAT and CDR2 is FQNNGV. The CDR3 loop reads CASSFSNSGTEQYF. The CDR3 nucleotides read TGTGCCAGCAGCTTTTCGAATAGCGGAACAGAGCAGTACTTC.

The J gene is TRBJ2-5, the V gene TRBV28; 12 nucleotides line up with TRBD2. After removal of 5 bases from V and 3 bases from J, the junction contained 10 bases not matched to a gene. CDR1 is MDHEN, CDR2 SYDVKM, per germline. The CDR3 spans 17 residues. DNA for the CDR3: TGTGCCAGCAGTCCACTAGCGGGAGGAAGAATCGAAGAGACCCAGTACTTC. As protein: CASSPLAGGRIEETQYF.

The chain couples TRBV7-9 to TRBJ1-2, with a possible D match to TRBD1 (6 bases). Between the trimmed V and J ends, which lost 5 bases and 1 base, there was a span of 11 bases. The CDR3 totals 14 residues. Germline V CDR1 and CDR2: SEHNR, FQNEAQ (reference sequence). The CDR3 is CASSPRTDNYGYTF. CDR3 nucleotide sequence: TGTGCCAGCAGCCCGCGGACAGATAACTATGGCTACACCTTC.

The chain recombines TRBV5-4 with TRBJ2-5, with a weak D call TRBD2 (7 bases). Trimming left V 0 bases short and J 5 bases short, with 8 bases between. Germline V lookup: CDR1 SGHNT, CDR2 YYREEE (reference sequence). This CDR3 region has 13 residues. The CDR3 sequence is CASSLEGGETQYF. The CDR3 nucleotides are TGTGCCAGCAGCTTGGAGGGGGGGGAGACCCAGTACTTC.

CDR3 protein: CAISDSGLSDEQFF. CDR3 nucleotide sequence: TGTGCCATCAGTGACTCAGGACTTTCCGATGAGCAGTTCTTC. The V and J genes are TRBV10-3 and TRBJ2-1; the D gene is possibly TRBD2 (5 bases). This CDR3 is built from 14 residues. With 3 bases removed from V and 8 bases from J, the gap between germline ends came to 14 bases. CDR1 ENHRY and CDR2 SYGVKD come from the germline V gene.

The rearrangement joins TRBV20-1 to TRBJ2-7, with D possibly matching TRBD2 (6 bases). Germline loops: CDR1 DFQATT, CDR2 SNEGSKA (reference sequence). V lost 3 bases and J 5 bases, leaving 8 bases between the germline ends. The CDR3 is 11 amino acids. The CDR3 DNA reads as TGCAGTGCTAGGGGGGGAGACGAGCAGTACTTC. This encodes CSARGGDEQYF.

This chain uses TRBV28 with TRBJ2-7; D tentatively reads TRBD1 or TRBD2 (5 bases each). The CDR3 is 12 amino acids. Germline V gives CDR1 MDHEN, CDR2 SYDVKM. CDR3 nucleotides: TGTGCCAGCAGTTTGGAGCAGGGAGCGTGGGAAGTC. Its translation is CASSLEQGAWEV.

This chain uses TRBV29-1 with TRBJ2-7; unclear D gene. The CDR3 is 14 amino acids. CDR1 and CDR2 from the germline V gene are SQVTM and ANQGSEA. V was clipped by 6 bases and J by 3 bases, with 18 bases between them. CDR3 nucleotides: TGCAGCGTACCTCCGGCCCTGGCTGGCTACGAGCAGTACTTC. The encoded protein is CSVPPALAGYEQYF.

This chain connects TRBV28 to TRBJ2-6; D remains unclear. The germline CDR1 and CDR2 sequences are MDHEN and SYDVKM. The CDR3 runs to 14 residues. V was shortened by 10 bases and J by 0 bases, with 10 bases between the two germline ends. CDR3 coding DNA: TGTGCCACCGACGACCTCTCTGGGGCCAACGTCCTGACTTTC. This encodes CATDDLSGANVLTF.

The chain combines TRBV18 with TRBJ1-4; 12 bases are shared with TRBD1. Losses at the gene ends were 8 bases for V and 3 bases for J; bases not matched to a gene: 4. This CDR3 contains 15 residues. Germline CDR1 reads KGHSH; CDR2 reads LQKENI. The CDR3 sequence is CASTGTGGPNEKLFF. The CDR3 nucleotides are TGTGCCAGCACCGGGACAGGGGGCCCTAATGAAAAACTGTTTTTT.

This clone came up a few times. The chain carries TRBV28 and TRBJ1-3, with no clear D. The CDR3 totals 13 residues. Germline CDR1 and CDR2: MDHEN and SYDVKM. Trimming removed 7 bases at V and 0 bases at J, with 7 bases between. The CDR3 DNA is TGTGCCAGCACCCCGAGCTCTGGAAACACCATATATTTT. Its protein is CASTPSSGNTIYF.

The CDR3 region is CASSKQGTTYEQYF. Written as DNA, the CDR3 is TGTGCCAGCAGTAAACAGGGGACGACCTACGAGCAGTACTTC. The rearrangement uses TRBV27 and TRBJ2-7; TRBD1 agrees at 7 bases. CDR3 size: 14 residues. V dropped 5 bases and J dropped 2; count of bases not matched to a gene: 6. The germline V gene has CDR1 MNHEY and CDR2 SMNVEV (reference sequence).